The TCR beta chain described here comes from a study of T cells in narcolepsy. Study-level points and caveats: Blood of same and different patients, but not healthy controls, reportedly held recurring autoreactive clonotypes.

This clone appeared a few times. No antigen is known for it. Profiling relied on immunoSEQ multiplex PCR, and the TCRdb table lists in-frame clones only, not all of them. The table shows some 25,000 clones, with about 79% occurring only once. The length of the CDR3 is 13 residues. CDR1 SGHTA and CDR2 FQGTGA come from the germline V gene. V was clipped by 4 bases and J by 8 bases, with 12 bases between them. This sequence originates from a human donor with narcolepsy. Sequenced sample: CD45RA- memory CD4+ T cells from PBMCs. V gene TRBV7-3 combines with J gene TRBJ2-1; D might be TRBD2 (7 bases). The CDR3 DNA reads TGTGCCAGCAGCTCCGGGGGGCAGGATGAGCAGTTCTTC. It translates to CASSSGGQDEQFF.